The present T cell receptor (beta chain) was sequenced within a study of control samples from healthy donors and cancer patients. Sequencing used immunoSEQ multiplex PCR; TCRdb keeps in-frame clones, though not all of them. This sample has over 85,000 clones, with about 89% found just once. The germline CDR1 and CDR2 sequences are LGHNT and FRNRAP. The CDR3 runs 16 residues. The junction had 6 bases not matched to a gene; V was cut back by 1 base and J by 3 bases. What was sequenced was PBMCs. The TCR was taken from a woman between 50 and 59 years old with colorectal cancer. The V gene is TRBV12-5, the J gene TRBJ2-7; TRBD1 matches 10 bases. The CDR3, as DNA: TGTGCTAGTGGTTTGGGAGGGACAGGGGTTATCTACGAGCAGTACGTC. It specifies CASGLGGTGVIYEQYV.